This T cell receptor beta chain was captured by sequencing in a study of blood T cell repertoires in COVID-19. Study summary: Spain, Italy and the United States supplied samples that represented acute and convalescent COVID-19. PBMCs, B-cell-depleted T cells, or T cells were the source of the cDNA or gDNA that made up the material.

Participants' reported clinical history set cohort assignment. V gave up 4 bases and J gave up 4 bases, with 10 bases separating them. This CDR3 has 13 amino acids. Generated by immunoSEQ multiplex PCR, the TCRdb table keeps only in-frame clones and is missing some. Of about 200,000 clones listed, about 80% are singletons. Sequenced input: PBMCs or T cells enriched from blood (not recorded which). The rearrangement joins TRBV12-3 or TRBV12-4 to TRBJ1-2; no definite D call. The source of this sequence is a woman between 50 and 59 years old who had been exposed to COVID-19. The CDR3 DNA reads as TGTGCCAGCAGTTCAACAGAGTTCTATGGCTACACCTTC. This translates into CASSSTEFYGYTF.